A single sample is the source of the 9 T cell receptor beta chains below, sequenced in a study of early T cells in non-severe SARS-CoV-2 infection. TCRdb independently ran MiXCR on the 5' RACE reads; one entry per CDR3 protein. The data contain roughly 97,000 distinct CDR3 sequences, more than 9.5% of them singletons. The source was whole blood, collected at baseline. These receptors were taken from an adult who was a healthcare worker with PCR-confirmed SARS-CoV-2 infection or an uninfected control (not recorded which).

This clonotype came up many times. The rearrangement joins TRBV7-3 to TRBJ1-1; D gene ambiguous. The CDR3 covers 13 residues. Looked up from germline, CDR1 is SGHTA and CDR2 is FQGTGA. V was trimmed by 1 base and J by 2 bases, leaving 5 bases between them. The CDR3 coding sequence is TGTGCCAGCAGCTTAATGGCCAACACTGAAGCTTTCTTT. This gives the protein CASSLMANTEAFF.

Worth noting for this clonotype: A much larger clone lies one base from this, so it may be a read error. The CDR3 does not end in the conserved phenylalanine or tryptophan, so this is likely a read error. The chain is built from TRBV6-2 or TRBV6-3 and TRBJ2-7; D unresolved. The V end was cut by 6 bases, the J end by 2 bases, with 11 bases between. The CDR3 consists of 13 residues. The germline CDR1 and CDR2 sequences are MNHEY and SVGEGT. CDR3 sequence reads: CASSDPPAYEQYS. For the CDR3, the DNA is TGTGCCAGCAGCGATCCCCCCGCCTACGAGCAGTACTCC.

In this sample, this clonotype turned up a few times. This chain joins TRBV12-5 and TRBJ1-6; the D gene is possibly TRBD1 (6 bases). Deletions cut 0 bases from V and 10 bases from J, with 16 bases between. Germline CDR1 is LGHNT and CDR2 is FRNRAP. The CDR3 runs 16 residues. The CDR3 DNA follows: TGTGCTAGTGGTTTGGTACTATCAGGGGAAGGGTCACCCCTCCACTTT. This sequence encodes CASGLVLSGEGSPLHF. Drawing the rest from reference TRBV12-5 and TRBJ1-6, the complete variable domain is DARVTQTPRHKVTEMGQEVTMRCQPILGHNTVFWYRQTMMQGLELLAYFRNRAPLDDSGMPKDRFSAEMPDATLATLKIQPSEPRDSAVYFCASGLVLSGEGSPLHFGNGTRLTVT.

This clonotype has more than one count but fewer than ten. J is TRBJ2-2 and V is TRBV30; D not resolved. The V and J ends lost 1 base and 0 bases respectively, with 12 bases between them. The CDR3 is 16 amino acids. Germline V gives CDR1 GTSNPN, CDR2 SVGIG (reference sequence). CDR3 in amino acids: CAWSAPVSANTGELFF. The CDR3, as DNA: TGTGCCTGGAGTGCCCCGGTTTCCGCGAACACCGGGGAGCTGTTTTTT. Supplemented by reference TRBV30 and TRBJ2-2, the full variable domain reads SQTIHQWPATLVQPVGSPLSLECTVEGTSNPNLYWYRQAAGRGLQLLFYSVGIGQISSEVPQNLSASRPQDRQFILSSKKLLLSDSGFYLCAWSAPVSANTGELFFGEGSRLTVL.

This clonotype was seen ten or more times. The chain has TRBV11-2 and TRBJ1-1, with D maybe TRBD1 (5 bases). The CDR3 has 13 residues. Germline CDR1 and CDR2: SGHAT and FQNNGV. V lost 5 bases to trimming and J lost 6 bases, with 13 bases between them. The CDR3 region is CASSPLRGAEAFF. Written as DNA, the CDR3 is TGTGCCAGCAGCCCCCTCCGGGGGGCTGAAGCTTTCTTT. Looking up the rest from reference TRBV11-2 and TRBJ1-1 gives the full variable domain: EAGVAQSPRYKIIEKRQSVAFWCNPISGHATLYWYQQILGQGPKLLIQFQNNGVVDDSQLPKDRFSAERLKGVDSTLKIQPAKLEDSAVYLCASSPLRGAEAFFGQGTRLTVV.

This clonotype was counted only a few times. The rearrangement uses TRBV11-3 and TRBJ2-1; D unclear. CDR3 length: 15 amino acids. Germline assignment: CDR1 SGHNT and CDR2 YENEEA. V lost 5 bases and J lost 0, with 11 bases in between. For the CDR3, the DNA is TGTGCCAGCAGCCGCAGCGACCCCTCCTACAATGAGCAGTTCTTC. Translating it yields CASSRSDPSYNEQFF. Supplemented by reference TRBV11-3 and TRBJ2-1, the full variable domain reads EAGVVQSPRYKIIEKKQPVAFWCNPISGHNTLYWYLQNLGQGPELLIRYENEEAVDDSQLPKDRFSAERLKGVDSTLKIQPAELGDSAVYLCASSRSDPSYNEQFFGPGTRLTVL.

This clonotype was seen more than once but under ten times. V is TRBV12-3 or TRBV12-4 and J is TRBJ2-1; TRBD1 aligns across 7 bases. The CDR3 runs 14 residues. J gave up 4 bases and V 6 bases, and 6 bases lay outside the gene matches. CDR3 loop: CASRGQGVYNEQFF. The CDR3 bases are TGTGCCAGCAGAGGGCAGGGGGTGTACAATGAGCAGTTCTTC.

Only one count was recorded for this clonotype. CDR3 bases: TGTGCCAGCAGTTCGGGCGGGATATCCTACGAGCAGTACTTC. As protein: CASSSGGISYEQYF. The chain recombines TRBV28 with TRBJ2-7, with D maybe TRBD2 (6 bases). Trimming cost V 4 bases and J 1 base, with 11 bases left between them. In germline, CDR1 is MDHEN, CDR2 SYDVKM. This CDR3 region has 14 residues.

This clonotype was found a few times. This chain uses TRBV5-1 with TRBJ2-2, with D perhaps TRBD1 or TRBD2 (5 bases each). V lost 9 bases and J 4 bases, leaving 19 bases between the germline ends. The germline V gene has CDR1 SGHRS and CDR2 YFSETQ. The CDR3 runs 15 residues. The CDR3 loop is CATSIGVGATGELFF. Here the CDR3 DNA reads TGCGCCACCTCGATAGGGGTCGGGGCCACCGGGGAGCTGTTTTTT.